This T cell receptor beta chain was sequenced for a study of blood T cell repertoires in COVID-19. Study at large: The United States, Italy and Spain provided the acute and convalescent COVID-19 samples. PBMCs, B-cell-depleted T cells, or T cells were the source of the cDNA or gDNA that made up the material.

Authors' data handling: Reference gene primer amplification gave estimated nucleated cell counts. The assay was immunoSEQ multiplex PCR, and TCRdb's table has in-frame clones only and misses some. D and trimming come from the DNA, and the V and J calls and clone size come from that table. The sample contains 250,000 or so clones, roughly 90% of which appear only once. The length of the CDR3 is 14 residues. V was clipped by 3 bases and J by 8 bases; unmatched bases: 9. Germline assignment: CDR1 SQVTM and CDR2 ANQGSEA. This sequence was found in a woman aged 25 to 39 with active or convalescent COVID-19. The V gene is TRBV29-1, the J gene TRBJ2-1; 8 nucleotides agree with TRBD2. The sequenced sample consisted of peripheral blood. The CDR3 DNA reads as TGCAGCGTTGAGGCGGGGGGCCTATCCGATGAGCAGTTCTTC. It encodes CSVEAGGLSDEQFF.